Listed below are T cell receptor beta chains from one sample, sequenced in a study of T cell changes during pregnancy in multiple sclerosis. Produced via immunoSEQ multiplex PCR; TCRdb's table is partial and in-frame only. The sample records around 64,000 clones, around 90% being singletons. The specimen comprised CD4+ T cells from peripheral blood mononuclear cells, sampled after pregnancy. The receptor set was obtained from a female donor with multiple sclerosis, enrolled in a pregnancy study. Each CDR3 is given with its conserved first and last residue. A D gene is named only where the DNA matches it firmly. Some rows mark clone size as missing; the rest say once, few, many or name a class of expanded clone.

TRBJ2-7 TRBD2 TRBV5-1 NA TGCGCCAGCAGCTTGGACGGCGGGGGGCTTTCCTACGAGCAGTACTTC CASSLDGGGLSYEQYF
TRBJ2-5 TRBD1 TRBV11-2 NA TGTGCCAGCAGCTTATCACGGCAGGGGGTGGAGACCCAGTACTTC CASSLSRQGVETQYF
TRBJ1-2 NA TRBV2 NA TGTGCCAGCAGTGCCGCCAGGGGTGGCTACACCTTC CASSAARGGYTF
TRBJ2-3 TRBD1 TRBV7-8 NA TGTGCCAGCAGCTTAGCGCGGACAGGTCGGACCACAGATACGCAGTATTTT CASSLARTGRTTDTQYF
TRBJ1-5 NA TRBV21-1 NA TGTGCCAGCAGCACCCCGGCACGGGGTGGGGAACAGCCCCAGCATTTT CASSTPARGGEQPQHF
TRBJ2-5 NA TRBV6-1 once TGTGCCAGCAGGGCGGAGGGCGTAGAGACCCAGTACTTC CASRAEGVETQYF
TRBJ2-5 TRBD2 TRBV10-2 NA TGCGCCAGCACCCCTGGCGGGGGGGCCGGGGAGACCCAGTACTTC CASTPGGGAGETQYF
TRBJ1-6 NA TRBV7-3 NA TGTGCCAGCAGCCGGGCTCGAAGGGGCGTCTATAATTCACCCCTCCACTTT CASSRARRGVYNSPLHF
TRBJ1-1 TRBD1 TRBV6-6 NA TGTGCCAGCAGTTCAGGGACAGGGCCCCCTGAAGCTTTCTTT CASSSGTGPPEAFF
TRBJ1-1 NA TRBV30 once TGTGCCTGGACAGGGTTGAACACTGAAGCTTTCTTT CAWTGLNTEAFF
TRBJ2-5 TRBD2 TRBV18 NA TGTGCCAGCTCACTAGTAACTAGCGGCCAAGAGACCCAGTACTTC CASSLVTSGQETQYF
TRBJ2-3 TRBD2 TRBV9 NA TGTGCCAGCAGCGTAGCGGGCGGGGGGGCGACAGATACGCAGTATTTT CASSVAGGGATDTQYF
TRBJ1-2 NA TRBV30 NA TGTGCCTGGAGTCCCGGAGGGGCGAACTATGGCTACACCTTC CAWSPGGANYGYTF
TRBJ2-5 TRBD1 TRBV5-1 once TGCGCCAGCAGCTCCGGGACAGGGGGAGAGACCCAGTACTTC CASSSGTGGETQYF
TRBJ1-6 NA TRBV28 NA TGTGCCAGCAGTTTGGGTAGGATAGCGGCCGTGAGGACTTCACCCCTCCACTTT CASSLGRIAAVRTSPLHF
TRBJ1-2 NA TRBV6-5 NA TGTGCCAGCACCCGGGGTTCGGAGTATGGCTACACCTTC CASTRGSEYGYTF
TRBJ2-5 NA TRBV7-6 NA TGTGCCAGCAGCCATGAGACCCAGTACTTC CASSHETQYF
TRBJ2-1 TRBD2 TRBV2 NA TGTGCCACCACCGAAACGCTAGCGGGTTACAATGAGCAGTTCTTC CATTETLAGYNEQFF
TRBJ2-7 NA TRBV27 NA TGTGCCAGCAGTTTGCGGAGGGACAGCAGGGAGCAGTACTTC CASSLRRDSREQYF
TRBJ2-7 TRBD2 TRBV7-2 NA TGTGCCAGCAGCTTTATGGGTTCCATAGCGGGATCATCCTACGAGCAGTACTTC CASSFMGSIAGSSYEQYF
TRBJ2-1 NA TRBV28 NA TGTGCCAGCAGTTTCGTCCGGGACTCCCCCCCCAATGAGCAGTTCTTC CASSFVRDSPPNEQFF
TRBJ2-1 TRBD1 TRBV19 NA TGTGCCAGTAGTATCCTGACAGGGGGTGGCAATGAGCAGTTCTTC CASSILTGGGNEQFF
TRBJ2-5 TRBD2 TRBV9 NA TGTGCCAGCAGCGTAGCGACTAGCGCCAAACAAGAGACCCAGTACTTC CASSVATSAKQETQYF
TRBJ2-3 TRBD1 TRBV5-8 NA TGTGCCAGCAGCTTCGTCTGGACAGGTCGCACAGATACGCAGTATTTT CASSFVWTGRTDTQYF
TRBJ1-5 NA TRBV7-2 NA TGTGCCAGCAGCTTAGCGTTATCCGGCAATCAGCCCCAGCATTTT CASSLALSGNQPQHF
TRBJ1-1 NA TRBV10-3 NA TGTGCCACCAGCGGTCAGAACACTGAAGCTTTCTTT CATSGQNTEAFF
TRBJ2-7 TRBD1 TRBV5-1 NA TGCGCCAGCAGCCCTCATCCCCTTAGCCGGGACAGCTACGAGCAGTACTTC CASSPHPLSRDSYEQYF
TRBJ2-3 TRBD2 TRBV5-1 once TGCGCCAGCAGTCCCCTCGGGACTAGCGGGCCCGGCAGGACAGATACGCAGTATTTT CASSPLGTSGPGRTDTQYF
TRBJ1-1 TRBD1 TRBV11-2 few TGTGCCAGCAGGAGGGGGCAGAACACTGAAGCTTTCTTT CASRRGQNTEAFF
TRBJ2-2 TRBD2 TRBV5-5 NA TGTGCCAGCAGCTGGGAAGCGGGGGGAAACACCGGGGAGCTGTTTTTT CASSWEAGGNTGELFF
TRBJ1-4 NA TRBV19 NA TGTGCCAGTAGTGCCAACTCACCTCAGGGAGGGGAAAAACTGTTTTTT CASSANSPQGGEKLFF
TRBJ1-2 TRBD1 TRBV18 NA TGTGCCAGCTCATCTTCAGGGGGTGATGGCTACACCTTC CASSSSGGDGYTF
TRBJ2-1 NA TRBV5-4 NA TGTGCCAGCAGCTTAGCTGCCAATGAGCAGTTCTTC CASSLAANEQFF
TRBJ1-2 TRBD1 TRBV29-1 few TGCAGCGCTGCAGGGGGGACACTCTCTAACTATGGCTACACCTTC CSAAGGTLSNYGYTF
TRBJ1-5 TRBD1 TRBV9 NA TGTGCCAGCAGCAGGGGGCTGGGGCAGCCCCAGCATTTT CASSRGLGQPQHF
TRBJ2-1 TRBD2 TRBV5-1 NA TGCGCCAGCAGCTTTGAGGGGGTAGCGGGAAGGTTTCGAGGGTTCTTC CASSFEGVAGRFRGFF
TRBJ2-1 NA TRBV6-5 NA TGTGCCAGCAGTTATGGGCCACTCTACAATGAGCAGTTCTTC CASSYGPLYNEQFF